This T cell receptor (beta chain) was retrieved from a study of response to subunit inactivated influenza vaccine. About this clonotype: As yet, its antigen is unknown.

CDR1 is LGHDT, CDR2 YNNKEL, per germline (reference sequence). V lost 0 bases and J 6 bases, leaving 14 bases between the germline ends. The CDR3 spans 16 residues. MiXCR was run by TCRdb on the RT-PCR reads, yielding one entry per CDR3 protein. The sample contains around 790,000 distinct CDR3 sequences, around 20% of which appear only once. Study findings and constraints: The study's authors posited that every seasonal influenza vaccination enlists few new T cells.

The sample in question was PBMCs from blood, obtained around 5 days after vaccination. The rearrangement links TRBV3-1 to TRBJ1-4; the D gene is possibly TRBD1 (5 bases). The TCR sequence derives from a man aged 50 to 60 who received an inactivated influenza vaccine. The CDR3 DNA sequence: TGTGCCAGCAGCCAAGATGGCCGAGGGGCGTATGAAAAACTGTTTTTT. It encodes CASSQDGRGAYEKLFF.